This T cell receptor beta chain was recorded in a study of long-term antiretroviral therapy in people with HIV. Every specimen provided roughly 0.85-11 million cryopreserved PBMC before DNA extraction took place. Researchers report immunoSEQ v3.0 was run at survey level. The table came from immunoSEQ multiplex PCR; TCRdb's copy has only in-frame clones and leaves some out. Of some 25,000 clones in the sample, approximately 80% were seen once. The CDR3 length is 16 residues. The germline V gene encodes CDR1 MNHEY and CDR2 SVGAGI. Unmatched junction bases numbered 5, after V lost 4 bases and J lost 2 bases. This clone was picked up a small number of times.

The receptor was derived from a man aged 45-60 years with HIV. This chain uses TRBV6-5 with TRBJ2-2; 9 bases align to TRBD2. This material consisted of unsorted PBMCs, taken 3 years after starting antiretroviral therapy. The CDR3 DNA sequence: TGTGCCAGCAGTTTGGGACTAGCTTTTAACACCGGGGAGCTGTTTTTT. As protein: CASSLGLAFNTGELFF.